Listed below are T cell receptor beta chains from one sample, sequenced in a study of blood T cell repertoires in COVID-19. Generated by immunoSEQ multiplex PCR, the TCRdb table keeps only in-frame clones and is missing some. This table has some 200,000 clones, approximately 85% appearing once. Sequencing was performed on peripheral blood. The receptors originated from a woman aged 60-75 years with acute or convalescent COVID-19. CDR3s include the opening cysteine and the closing phenylalanine or tryptophan. D genes are given only for firm matches. Clone sizes are given selectively: once, few, many, or a class where the clone is expanded.

D	J	length	V	size	DNA	CDR3
.	TRBJ1-2	16	TRBV28	.	TGTGCCAGCAGTTTATATCCGGGAGGCTTGGACTATGGCTACACCTTC	CASSLYPGGLDYGYTF
.	TRBJ2-1	13	TRBV6-6	.	TGTGCCAGCAGCTTAGGGTTAGGGAGTGAGCAGTTCTTC	CASSLGLGSEQFF
TRBD1	TRBJ2-3	15	TRBV6-5	.	TGTGCCAGCAGAGCGACAGGGGCGGGCACAGATACGCAGTATTTT	CASRATGAGTDTQYF
.	TRBJ2-7	17	TRBV5-8	.	TGTGCCAGCAGCTGGCCTGATGACAGAAAGGGAGGCTACGAGCAGTACTTC	CASSWPDDRKGGYEQYF
.	TRBJ2-1	14	TRBV18	.	TGTGCCAGCTCATCCAAGGAGTCCTACAATGAGCAGTTCTTC	CASSSKESYNEQFF
.	TRBJ2-1	12	TRBV10-3	.	TGTGCCATCAGTGATTTAGGGGAACAGCAGTTCTTC	CAISDLGEQQFF
.	TRBJ1-1	16	TRBV28	.	TGTGCCAGCAGTCGCCCGAGGGGCGGGAGGTCAGAGGAAGCTTTCTTT	CASSRPRGGRSEEAFF
.	TRBJ1-2	12	TRBV24-1	.	TGTGCCACCAGTGACCAGGGGATAGGCTACACCTTC	CATSDQGIGYTF
TRBD1	TRBJ1-1	15	TRBV5-1	.	TGCGCCAGCAGCTCCCAGGGGGGAGGGAACACTGAAGCTTTCTTT	CASSSQGGGNTEAFF
TRBD1	TRBJ1-1	15	TRBV19	.	TGTGCCAGTAGTGGACAGGGGATCGTGAACACTGAAGCTTTCTTT	CASSGQGIVNTEAFF
TRBD2	TRBJ2-3	18	TRBV27	.	TGTGCCAGCAGTTTAACCGGGACTAGCGGGAGGGGCACAGATACGCAGTATTTT	CASSLTGTSGRGTDTQYF
.	TRBJ1-1	13	TRBV7-9	.	TGTGCCAGCAGCCCGACAGGCGCCACTGAAGCTTTCTTT	CASSPTGATEAFF
TRBD1	TRBJ1-1	14	TRBV10-3	.	TGTGCCATCAGTGGGGACAGGGGCAAATCTGAAGCTTTCTTT	CAISGDRGKSEAFF
.	TRBJ1-1	12	TRBV7-6	.	TGTGCCAGCAGCTTAGGGAGGTCTGAAGCTTTCTTT	CASSLGRSEAFF
TRBD2	TRBJ2-7	15	TRBV19	.	TGTGCCAGTAGTACCTCCGGGACTAGATCCTACGAGCAGTACTTC	CASSTSGTRSYEQYF
TRBD2	TRBJ2-2	14	TRBV19	.	TGTGCCAGTACGGCGGGAGGTAGCGGCGGGGAGCTGTTTTTT	CASTAGGSGGELFF
TRBD2	TRBJ2-1	18	TRBV24-1	.	TGTGCCACCAGTGGCCTCCGGACTAGCGGGGGAAACTACAATGAGCAGTTCTTC	CATSGLRTSGGNYNEQFF
.	TRBJ1-2	13	TRBV6-5	.	TGTGCCAGCAGATCTGGGGGCGGGGGAGGCTACACCTTC	CASRSGGGGGYTF
TRBD2	TRBJ2-1	13	TRBV12-3/TRBV12-4	.	TGTGCCAGCACCAACCGGGGCGGGAGTGAGCAGTTCTTC	CASTNRGGSEQFF
.	TRBJ1-1	12	TRBV29-1	.	TGCAGCGTGGACAGATCGAACACTGAAGCTTTCTTT	CSVDRSNTEAFF
.	TRBJ1-3	13	TRBV6-5	.	TGTGCCAGCAGACCCGGGGCTGGAAACACCATATATTTT	CASRPGAGNTIYF
.	TRBJ1-1	13	TRBV12-3/TRBV12-4	.	TGTGCCAGCAGTTTAAAGTCCGGCACTGAAGCTTTCTTT	CASSLKSGTEAFF
TRBD1	TRBJ2-3	14	TRBV15	.	TGTGCCACCAGGCGGGACAGGGGGTGGGATACGCAGTATTTT	CATRRDRGWDTQYF
TRBD2	TRBJ2-1	14	TRBV28	.	TGTGCCAGCAGTCTCACACTAGCGACGGGTGAGCAGTTCTTC	CASSLTLATGEQFF
TRBD1	TRBJ1-4	16	TRBV28	few	TGTGCCAGCAGCTCATCCCGACAGGGGGCGGTTGAAAAACTGTTTTTT	CASSSSRQGAVEKLFF
.	TRBJ1-2	12	TRBV12-3/TRBV12-4	.	TGTGCCAGCAGTTTTAGCGGATGGGGCTACACCTTC	CASSFSGWGYTF
TRBD1	TRBJ1-6	14	TRBV27	.	TGTGCCAGCAGTAACAGACAGGGCAATTCACCCCTCCACTTT	CASSNRQGNSPLHF
TRBD2	TRBJ2-1	15	TRBV10-3	.	TGTGCCAGCCGACTAGCGGGAGAAGCAAGCTATGAGCAGTTCTTC	CASRLAGEASYEQFF
.	TRBJ1-6	16	TRBV28	.	TGTGCCAGCAGGACATCCGCTCTCGTAGATAATTCACCCCTCCACTTT	CASRTSALVDNSPLHF
TRBD2	TRBJ2-7	17	TRBV3-1/TRBV3-2	.	TGTGCCAGCAGCCAAGGTGAACTAGCGGGAAGAAAGGACGAGCAGTACTTC	CASSQGELAGRKDEQYF
TRBD1	TRBJ1-5	15	TRBV18	.	TGTGCCAGCTCACAGACAGGGTCGAGCAATCAGCCCCAGCATTTT	CASSQTGSSNQPQHF
TRBD2	TRBJ2-1	13	TRBV12-3/TRBV12-4	few	TGTGCCAGCAGGCCTAGCGGCCCCAGTGAGCAGTTCTTC	CASRPSGPSEQFF
TRBD1	TRBJ1-6	16	TRBV5-4	.	TGTGCCAGCAGTTCACAGGGGGCCTTCTCAAATTCACCCCTCCACTTT	CASSSQGAFSNSPLHF
.	TRBJ2-1	13	TRBV9	.	TGTGCCAGCAGCGTCCAGGGCTGGAATGAGCAGTTCTTC	CASSVQGWNEQFF
.	TRBJ1-1	13	TRBV7-9	.	TGTGCCAGCAGCTCCGCTTTGCGCACTGAAGCTTTCTTT	CASSSALRTEAFF
TRBD1	TRBJ2-2	14	TRBV5-1	.	TGCGCCAGCAGCTGGACAGGGGCGCGAGGGGAGCTGTTTTTT	CASSWTGARGELFF
.	TRBJ2-7	14	TRBV6-5	.	TGTGCCAGCATACCCCCAGGGGCACCTTATCAGCAGTACTTC	CASIPPGAPYQQYF
.	TRBJ2-7	13	TRBV28	.	TGTGCCAGCACACGGACAGTCTCCTACGAGCAGTACTTC	CASTRTVSYEQYF
.	TRBJ2-5	12	TRBV30	.	TGTGCCTGGACCATCGGTCAAGAGACCCAGTACTTC	CAWTIGQETQYF
TRBD2	TRBJ2-7	14	TRBV5-1	.	TGCGCCAGCAGCAGTACTAGCGGGAGTCGCGAGCAGTACTTC	CASSSTSGSREQYF
.	TRBJ2-1	13	TRBV18	.	TGTGCCAGCTCACCACGGGGGGGCAGGGAGCAGTTCTTC	CASSPRGGREQFF
.	TRBJ1-2	13	TRBV3-1/TRBV3-2	.	TGTGCCAGCAGCCAAGTTACTAACTATGGCTACACCTTC	CASSQVTNYGYTF
.	TRBJ2-3	15	TRBV5-1	.	TGCGCCAGCAGCTTGGGGGCGGGAAGCTCAGATACGCAGTATTTT	CASSLGAGSSDTQYF
.	TRBJ2-5	14	TRBV3-1/TRBV3-2	.	TGTGCCAGCAGCTTTGCGGAGGGGCAGGGGACCCAGTACTTC	CASSFAEGQGTQYF
TRBD1	TRBJ2-6	17	TRBV19	.	TGTGCCAGTAGACCGGGGACAGGGCCCTCTGGGGCCAACGTCCTGACTTTC	CASRPGTGPSGANVLTF
TRBD2	TRBJ2-3	15	TRBV5-1	once	TGCGCCAGCTCCGGACTAGCGGGAGGCTCGGATACGCAGTATTTT	CASSGLAGGSDTQYF
TRBD2	TRBJ2-7	14	TRBV27	.	TGTGCCAGTGGGTGGGGGGGTGTTGGCAACGAGCAGTACTTC	CASGWGGVGNEQYF
.	TRBJ1-6	14	TRBV28	once	TGTGCCACCACGTTAGGACAGATTAATTCACCCCTCCACTTT	CATTLGQINSPLHF
TRBD1	TRBJ1-2	13	TRBV5-4	once	TGTGCCAGCAGCGTAACAGGGGACTATGGCTACACCTTC	CASSVTGDYGYTF
.	TRBJ2-1	15	TRBV7-8	.	TGTGCCAGCAGCTTAGTAGTAACGGTTGGCAATGAGCAGTTCTTC	CASSLVVTVGNEQFF
.	TRBJ1-5	13	TRBV2	.	TGTGCCAGCAGCAGGGATAGCAATCAGCCCCAGCATTTT	CASSRDSNQPQHF
TRBD1	TRBJ2-3	12	TRBV6-5	.	TGTGCCAGCTGGGACAGGACAGATACGCAGTATTTT	CASWDRTDTQYF
.	TRBJ1-1	13	TRBV7-8	.	TGTGCCAGCAGGCGGAGGGGAGTCACTGAAGCTTTCTTT	CASRRRGVTEAFF
.	TRBJ1-6	14	TRBV15	.	TGTGCCACCAGCAGACAGGGCCGAGATTCACCCCTCCACTTT	CATSRQGRDSPLHF
.	TRBJ1-2	12	TRBV12-3/TRBV12-4	.	TGTGCCAGCAGCCGGACTGTATATGGCTACACCTTC	CASSRTVYGYTF